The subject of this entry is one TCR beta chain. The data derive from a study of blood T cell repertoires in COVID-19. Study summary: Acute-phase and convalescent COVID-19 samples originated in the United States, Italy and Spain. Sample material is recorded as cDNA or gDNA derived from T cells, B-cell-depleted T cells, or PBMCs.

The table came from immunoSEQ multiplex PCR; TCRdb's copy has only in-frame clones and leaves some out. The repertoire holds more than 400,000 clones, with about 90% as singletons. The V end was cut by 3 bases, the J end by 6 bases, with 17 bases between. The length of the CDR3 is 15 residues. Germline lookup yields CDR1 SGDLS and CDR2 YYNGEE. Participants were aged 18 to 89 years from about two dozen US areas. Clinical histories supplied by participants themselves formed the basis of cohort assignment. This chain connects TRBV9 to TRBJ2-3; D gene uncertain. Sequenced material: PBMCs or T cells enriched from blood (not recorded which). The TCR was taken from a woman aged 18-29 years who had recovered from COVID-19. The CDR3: CASSATGLLWDTQYF. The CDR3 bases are TGTGCCAGCAGCGCTACGGGTCTGCTGTGGGATACGCAGTATTTT.